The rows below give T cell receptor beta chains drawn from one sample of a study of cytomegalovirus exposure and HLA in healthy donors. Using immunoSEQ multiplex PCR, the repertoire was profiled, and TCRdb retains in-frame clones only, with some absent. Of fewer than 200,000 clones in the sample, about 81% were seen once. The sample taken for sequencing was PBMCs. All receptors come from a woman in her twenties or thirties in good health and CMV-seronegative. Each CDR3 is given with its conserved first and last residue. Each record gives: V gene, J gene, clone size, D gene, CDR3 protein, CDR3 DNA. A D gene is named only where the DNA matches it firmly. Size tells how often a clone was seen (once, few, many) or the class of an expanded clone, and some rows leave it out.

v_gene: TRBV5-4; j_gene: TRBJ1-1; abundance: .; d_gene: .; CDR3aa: CASSNRQNMNTEAFF; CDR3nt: TGTGCCAGCAGCAATAGACAGAATATGAACACTGAAGCTTTCTTT
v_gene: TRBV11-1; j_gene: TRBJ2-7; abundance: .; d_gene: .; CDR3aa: CASSLRQSLSYEQYF; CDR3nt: TGTGCCAGCAGCTTACGACAGTCTCTTTCCTACGAGCAGTACTTC
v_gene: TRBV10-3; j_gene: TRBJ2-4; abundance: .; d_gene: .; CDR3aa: CAISESGHHNSQYF; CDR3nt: TGTGCCATCAGTGAGTCGGGACATCATAACAGTCAGTACTTC
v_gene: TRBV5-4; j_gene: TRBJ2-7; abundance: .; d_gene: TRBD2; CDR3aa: CASSLEGGRALYEQYF; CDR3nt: TGTGCCAGCAGCTTGGAAGGCGGGAGGGCCTTATACGAGCAGTACTTC
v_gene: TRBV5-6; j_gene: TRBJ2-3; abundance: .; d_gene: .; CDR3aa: CASSFFSASPDTQYF; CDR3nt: TGTGCCAGCAGCTTTTTCAGTGCTAGCCCAGATACGCAGTATTTT
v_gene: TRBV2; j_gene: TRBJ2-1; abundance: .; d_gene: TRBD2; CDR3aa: CASSVREASYNEQFF; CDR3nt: TGTGCCAGCAGTGTTCGGGAGGCATCCTACAATGAGCAGTTCTTC
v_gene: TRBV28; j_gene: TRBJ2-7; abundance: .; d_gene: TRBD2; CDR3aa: CASRAGGGDYEQYF; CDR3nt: TGTGCCAGCAGGGCTGGCGGGGGTGACTACGAGCAGTACTTC
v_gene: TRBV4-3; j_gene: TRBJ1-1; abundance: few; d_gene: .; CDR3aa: CASSLREGYLGEAFF; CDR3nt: TGCGCCAGCTCCCTTAGGGAGGGGTATCTCGGTGAAGCTTTCTTT
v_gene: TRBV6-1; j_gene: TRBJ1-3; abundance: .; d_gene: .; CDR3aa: CASSESQNSGNTIYF; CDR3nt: TGTGCCAGCAGTGAATCCCAAAACTCTGGAAACACCATATATTTT
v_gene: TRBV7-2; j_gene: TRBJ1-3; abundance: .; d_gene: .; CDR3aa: CASSWPNSGNTIYF; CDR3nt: TGTGCCAGCAGCTGGCCAAACTCTGGAAACACCATATATTTT
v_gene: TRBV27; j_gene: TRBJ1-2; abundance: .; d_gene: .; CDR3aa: CASSFGQVYGYTF; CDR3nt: TGTGCCAGCAGTTTTGGGCAGGTCTATGGCTACACCTTC
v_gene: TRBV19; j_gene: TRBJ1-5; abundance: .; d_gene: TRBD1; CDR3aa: CASSIKGQVNQPQHF; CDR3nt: TGTGCCAGTAGTATAAAGGGACAGGTCAATCAGCCCCAGCATTTT
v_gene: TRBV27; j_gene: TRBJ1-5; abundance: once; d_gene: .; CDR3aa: CASSFAGLNQPQHF; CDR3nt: TGTGCCAGCAGTTTTGCAGGGCTCAATCAGCCCCAGCATTTT
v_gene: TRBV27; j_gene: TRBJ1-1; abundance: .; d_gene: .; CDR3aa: CASSNLAGGAYTEAFF; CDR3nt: TGTGCCAGCAGTAATCTCGCGGGAGGGGCTTACACTGAAGCTTTCTTT
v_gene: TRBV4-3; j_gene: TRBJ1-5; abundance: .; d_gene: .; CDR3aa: CASSQGIGGSNQPQHF; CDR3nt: TGCGCCAGCAGCCAAGGAATCGGGGGAAGCAATCAGCCCCAGCATTTT
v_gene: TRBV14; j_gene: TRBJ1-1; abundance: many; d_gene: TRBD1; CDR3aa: CASSIQTGGTEAFF; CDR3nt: TGTGCCAGCAGCATACAAACAGGGGGCACTGAAGCTTTCTTT
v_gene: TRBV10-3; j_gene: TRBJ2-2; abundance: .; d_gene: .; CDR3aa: CAISPDSGRPNTGELFF; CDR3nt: TGTGCCATCAGTCCGGACTCCGGGCGACCGAACACCGGGGAGCTGTTTTTT
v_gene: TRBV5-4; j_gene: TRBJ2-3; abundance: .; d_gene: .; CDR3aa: CASSLDPGPSTDTQYF; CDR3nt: TGTGCCAGCAGCTTGGACCCAGGGCCGAGCACAGATACGCAGTATTTT
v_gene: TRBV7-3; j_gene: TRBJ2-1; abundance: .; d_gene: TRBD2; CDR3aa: CASSRGLAGYNEQFF; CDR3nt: TGTGCCAGCAGCCGTGGACTAGCGGGGTACAATGAGCAGTTCTTC
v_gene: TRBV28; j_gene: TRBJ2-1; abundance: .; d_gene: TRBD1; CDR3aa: CASSLDPGTGAYNEQFF; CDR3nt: TGTGCCAGCAGTTTAGATCCCGGGACAGGAGCCTACAATGAGCAGTTCTTC
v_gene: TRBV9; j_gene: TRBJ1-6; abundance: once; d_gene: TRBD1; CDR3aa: CASSVGQQGVYSPLHF; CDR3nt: TGTGCCAGCAGCGTAGGACAACAGGGGGTTTATTCACCCCTCCACTTT
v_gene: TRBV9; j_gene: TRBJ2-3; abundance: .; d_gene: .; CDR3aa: CASSVWGRISTDTQYF; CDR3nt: TGTGCCAGCAGCGTTTGGGGCAGGATTAGCACAGATACGCAGTATTTT
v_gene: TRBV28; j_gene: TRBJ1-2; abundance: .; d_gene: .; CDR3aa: CASSFRAHYGYTF; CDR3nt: TGTGCCAGCAGTTTCAGGGCACACTATGGCTACACCTTC
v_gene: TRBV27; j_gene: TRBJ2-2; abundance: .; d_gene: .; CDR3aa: CASKQGRDTGELFF; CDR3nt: TGTGCCAGCAAACAGGGCCGGGACACCGGGGAGCTGTTTTTT
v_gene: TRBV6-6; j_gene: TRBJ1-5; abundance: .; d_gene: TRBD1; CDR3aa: CASSYSGQTGQPQHF; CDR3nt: TGTGCCAGCAGTTATTCGGGACAGACTGGTCAGCCCCAGCATTTT
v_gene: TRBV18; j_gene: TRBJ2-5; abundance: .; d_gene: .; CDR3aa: CASSQRGGTETQYF; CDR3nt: TGTGCCAGCTCACAACGAGGGGGTACGGAGACCCAGTACTTC
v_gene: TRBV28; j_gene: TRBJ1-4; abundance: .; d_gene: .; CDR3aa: CASKVRGLQTTNEKLFF; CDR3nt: TGTGCCAGCAAGGTACGGGGTTTGCAAACAACTAATGAAAAACTGTTTTTT
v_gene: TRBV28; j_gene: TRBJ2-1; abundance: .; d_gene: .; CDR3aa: CASSLFSGGNNEQFF; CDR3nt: TGTGCCAGCAGTTTATTTTCCGGGGGAAACAATGAGCAGTTCTTC
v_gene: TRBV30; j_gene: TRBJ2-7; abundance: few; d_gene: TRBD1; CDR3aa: CAWMDRDYEQYF; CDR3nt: TGTGCCTGGATGGACAGGGACTACGAGCAGTACTTC
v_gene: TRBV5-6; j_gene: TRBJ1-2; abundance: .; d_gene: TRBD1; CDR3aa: CASSWGQGSEEIIYGYTF; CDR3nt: TGTGCCAGCAGCTGGGGACAGGGGTCAGAAGAGATAATATATGGCTACACCTTC
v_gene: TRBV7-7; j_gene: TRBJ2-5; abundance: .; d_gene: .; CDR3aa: CASSLGGGETQYF; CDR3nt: TGTGCCAGCAGCTTAGGTGGAGGAGAGACCCAGTACTTC
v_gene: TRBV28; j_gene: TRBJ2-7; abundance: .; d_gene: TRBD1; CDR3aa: CASSERGQVVYEQYF; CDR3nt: TGTGCCAGCAGTGAACGCGGACAGGTCGTCTACGAGCAGTACTTC
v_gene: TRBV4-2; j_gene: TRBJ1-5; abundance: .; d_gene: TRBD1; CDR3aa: CASSQDYGTAHQPQHF; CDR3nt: TGTGCCAGCAGCCAAGATTACGGGACAGCCCATCAGCCCCAGCATTTT
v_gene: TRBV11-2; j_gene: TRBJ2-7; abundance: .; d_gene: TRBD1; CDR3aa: CASSSKDRGHYEQYF; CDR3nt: TGTGCCAGCAGCTCAAAAGACAGGGGACATTACGAGCAGTACTTC
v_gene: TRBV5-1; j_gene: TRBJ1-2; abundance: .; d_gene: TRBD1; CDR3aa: CASSSTPGQDRRGYTF; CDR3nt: TGCGCCAGCAGCTCTACTCCGGGACAGGATCGCCGTGGCTACACCTTC